The source of this TCR beta chain is a study of T cell responses to AZD1222 COVID-19 vaccine. The study, taken as a whole, reports: Targets within unmutated variant regions were reportedly found for nearly half of spike-specific TCRs. Clonal diversity may have been underestimated in mostly white British donors. There were vaccine-associated CD4 TCRs across spike, dominant at 160-218 and 743-854.

This clone has just one count. Its antigen is not known. The CDR3 is 13 residues long. The V and J ends lost 2 bases and 7 bases respectively, with 11 bases between them. Germline-derived CDR1 and CDR2 are MGHDK and SYGVNS. Libraries were prepared by immunoSEQ multiplex PCR; TCRdb keeps only in-frame clonotypes and omits some of them. Among roughly 72,000 clones, 85% were seen once, and the ten largest hold approximately 20%. The sequencing here drew on peripheral blood, taken on day 0 of AZD1222 vaccination. The chain employs TRBV25-1 and TRBJ1-2; the D is unclear. The TCR was taken from an adult in good health. The CDR3 region is CASSERISGGYTF. CDR3 nucleotide sequence: TGTGCCAGCAGTGAACGGATCTCTGGTGGCTACACCTTC.